Following are 18 T cell receptor beta chains from one sample sequenced in a study of technical replicates of blood from a few donors. Some clones are missing from TCRdb's copy, which holds only in-frame ones; the method was immunoSEQ multiplex PCR. Of approximately 90,000 clones in the sample, approximately 95% were seen once. The specimen was T cells isolated from PBMCs. All receptors come from a human donor in good health.

The chain is built from TRBV7-6 and TRBJ1-2; tentatively, D is TRBD1 (5 bases). Per the germline V gene, CDR1 is SGHVS and CDR2 is FNYEAQ. The V and J ends lost 1 base and 4 bases respectively, with 7 bases between them. CDR3 length: 13 residues. The CDR3 spells CASSLEDIYGYTF. CDR3 DNA sequence: TGTGCCAGCAGCTTAGAGGACATCTATGGCTACACCTTC. Full variable domain (outside the CDR3, taken from reference TRBV7-6 and TRBJ1-2): GAGVSQSPRYKVTKRGQDVALRCDPISGHVSLYWYRQALGQGPEFLTYFNYEAQQDKSGLPNDRFSAERPEGSISTLTIQRTEQRDSAMYRCASSLEDIYGYTFGSGTRLTVV.

The chain is built from TRBV2 and TRBJ1-1; the D gene is possibly TRBD1 (6 bases). V lost 8 bases to trimming and J lost 1 base, with 20 bases between them. Per the germline V gene, CDR1 is SNHLY and CDR2 is FYNNEI. CDR3 length: 16 residues. The CDR3 DNA follows: TGTGCCAGCCGCCGGGAGGGGGGGACGCGGAACACTGAAGCTTTCTTT. Amino acids: CASRREGGTRNTEAFF.

This chain connects TRBV30 to TRBJ2-7; 9 bases line up with TRBD1. The V gene's germline CDR1 is GTSNPN and CDR2 SVGIG (reference sequence). CDR3 length equals 14 residues. Germline trimming cut 3 bases from V and 4 bases from J; bases unmatched to any gene: 7. CDR3 DNA sequence: TGTGCCTGGAGGATCACAGGGGGCGGGTACGAGCAGTACTTC. Protein: CAWRITGGGYEQYF.

The chain has TRBV5-1 and TRBJ2-2; tentatively, D is TRBD2 (6 bases). CDR3 length equals 14 residues. V lost 7 bases and J 0 bases, leaving 10 bases between the germline ends. CDR1 and CDR2 from the germline V gene are SGHRS and YFSETQ. The CDR3 bases are TGCGCCAGCCGTAGCGGTACGAACACCGGGGAGCTGTTTTTT. Its translation: CASRSGTNTGELFF. Drawing the rest from reference TRBV5-1 and TRBJ2-2, the complete variable domain is KAGVTQTPRYLIKTRGQQVTLSCSPISGHRSVSWYQQTPGQGLQFLFEYFSETQRNKGNFPGRFSGRQFSNSRSEMNVSTLELGDSALYLCASRSGTNTGELFFGEGSRLTVL.

The V call is TRBV14, the J call TRBJ1-1; no clear D. This CDR3 contains 14 residues. Germline values: CDR1 SGHDN, CDR2 FVKESK. The V end lost 8 bases, the J end lost 4 bases, and 17 bases lay between the germline ends. CDR3 protein: CASRYEGKVTEAFF. The CDR3 DNA sequence: TGTGCCAGCCGTTACGAGGGAAAGGTCACTGAAGCTTTCTTT.

The chain has TRBV6-5 and TRBJ2-2; D is perhaps TRBD1 (7 bases). The length of the CDR3 is 14 residues. Germline lookup yields CDR1 MNHEY and CDR2 SVGAGI. Trimming took off 5 bases at V and 4 bases at J, with 11 bases between the two ends. The CDR3 region has the DNA TGTGCCAGCAGTAACAGGGGAGGCACCGGGGAGCTGTTTTTT. The encoded protein is CASSNRGGTGELFF.

The CDR3 nucleotides are TGCGCCAGCAGTTCCGCAGGGGAGGGCTATGGCTACACCTTC. It specifies CASSSAGEGYGYTF. The chain carries TRBV23-1 and TRBJ1-2, with D possibly TRBD1 on 6 matching bases. Being an ORF, TRBV23-1 has a function that is uncertain. Trimming shortened V by 5 bases and J by 4 bases, and 14 bases separated the two germline ends. This CDR3 comprises 14 residues.

The chain combines TRBV6-6 with TRBJ2-7, with D perhaps TRBD2 (5 bases). Germline V CDR1 and CDR2: MNHNY, SVGAGI (reference sequence). This CDR3 has 14 residues. V dropped 6 bases and J dropped 5 bases, with 17 bases sitting between them. This CDR3 is CASSLLTSSHEQYF. In DNA form, the CDR3 reads TGTGCCAGCAGCCTATTAACTAGTTCTCACGAGCAGTACTTC.

The chain joins TRBV28 to TRBJ1-2, with TRBD1 as a possible D gene (5 bases). Germline V gene lookup returns CDR1 MDHEN and CDR2 SYDVKM. V lost 1 base and J lost 7, with 10 bases in between. There are 13 residues in the CDR3. Written as DNA, the CDR3 is TGTGCCAGCAGTTTATTGCAGGGTGGTGGCTACACCTTC. Encoded protein: CASSLLQGGGYTF.

The chain combines TRBV6-5 with TRBJ2-3, with no clear D. Trimming removed 6 bases from V and 1 base from J, with 8 bases in between. The CDR3 is 13 residues long. CDR1 MNHEY and CDR2 SVGAGI come from the germline V gene. The CDR3 DNA reads as TGTGCCAGCAGGTCTCAGGGCACAGATACGCAGTATTTT. This translates into CASRSQGTDTQYF.

V and J are TRBV6-1 and TRBJ2-1; 11 bases fit TRBD1. There are 18 residues in the CDR3. The junction had 15 bases not matched to a gene; V was cut back by 3 bases and J by 8 bases. Germline CDR1 and CDR2: MNHNS and SASEGT. The CDR3 DNA follows: TGTGCCAGCAGTGACGAAATCCTCCGGGACAGGGGGTTCGATGAGCAGTTCTTC. The encoded protein is CASSDEILRDRGFDEQFF.

V is TRBV10-2 and J is TRBJ1-1, with 7 nucleotides matching TRBD1. The V segment lost 10 bases and the J segment 3 bases; nucleotides outside the gene matches: 8. The CDR3 totals 13 residues. From germline, CDR1 is WSHSY and CDR2 SAAADI. The DNA for the CDR3 is TGCGCCACCGGAGACAGGGCTGACACTGAAGCTTTCTTT. The encoded protein is CATGDRADTEAFF.

The chain recombines TRBV7-2 with TRBJ2-7; 9 bases line up with TRBD1. Germline-derived CDR1 and CDR2 are SGHTA and FQGNSA. The ends lost 5 bases at V and 5 bases at J; junction bases unmatched: 7. The CDR3 sequence is 14 residues long. The chain's CDR3 is CASSTGTGRHEQYF. CDR3 bases: TGTGCCAGCAGCACCGGGACAGGGCGACACGAGCAGTACTTC.

This chain connects TRBV19 to TRBJ1-2, with TRBD1 matching over 7 bases. Per the germline V gene, CDR1 is LNHDA and CDR2 is SQIVND (reference sequence). This CDR3 spans 13 amino acids. V dropped 9 bases and J dropped 3; count of bases not matched to a gene: 7. The chain's CDR3 is CASQTGQDYGYTF. CDR3 sequence (DNA): TGTGCCAGCCAGACTGGACAGGACTATGGCTACACCTTC.

This chain connects TRBV7-3 to TRBJ2-1; a possible D gene is TRBD1 (6 bases). The germline V and J ends were trimmed by 4 bases and 4 bases, with 14 bases remaining between them. CDR3 length: 15 amino acids. Germline V gene data show CDR1 as SGHTA and CDR2 as FQGTGA. The CDR3 nucleotides read TGTGCCAGCAGCTCATTTGGGGGCTTATACAATGAGCAGTTCTTC. It yields the protein CASSSFGGLYNEQFF.

The chain recombines TRBV5-7 with TRBJ2-3; tentative D call: TRBD2 (5 bases). TRBV5-7 is given ORF status, its function remaining uncertain. Trimming left V 2 bases short and J 4 bases short, with 23 bases between. This CDR3 contains 18 residues. As DNA, the CDR3 is TGTGCCAGCAGCTTAGGTCCAGGTCCTGGAGCCGGGGCAGATACGCAGTATTTT. Translation gives CASSLGPGPGAGADTQYF.

The V call is TRBV5-1, the J call TRBJ1-1, with 8 bases fitting TRBD1. The V gene's germline CDR1 is SGHRS and CDR2 YFSETQ. The length of the CDR3 is 17 residues. V was clipped by 1 base and J by 0 bases; unmatched bases: 8. For the CDR3, the DNA is TGCGCCAGCAGCTTGAGAGGGACAGGAATCTTGAACACTGAAGCTTTCTTT. Translated, it gives CASSLRGTGILNTEAFF.

The chain recombines TRBV19 with TRBJ1-3; no reliable D call. V was shortened by 2 bases and J by 0 bases, with 11 bases between the two germline ends. The CDR3 covers 16 residues. Germline V gene sequence: CDR1 LNHDA, CDR2 SQIVND (reference sequence). The CDR3 here is CASSINGRNSGNTIYF. CDR3 nucleotide sequence: TGTGCCAGTAGTATAAATGGCCGAAACTCTGGAAACACCATATATTTT.